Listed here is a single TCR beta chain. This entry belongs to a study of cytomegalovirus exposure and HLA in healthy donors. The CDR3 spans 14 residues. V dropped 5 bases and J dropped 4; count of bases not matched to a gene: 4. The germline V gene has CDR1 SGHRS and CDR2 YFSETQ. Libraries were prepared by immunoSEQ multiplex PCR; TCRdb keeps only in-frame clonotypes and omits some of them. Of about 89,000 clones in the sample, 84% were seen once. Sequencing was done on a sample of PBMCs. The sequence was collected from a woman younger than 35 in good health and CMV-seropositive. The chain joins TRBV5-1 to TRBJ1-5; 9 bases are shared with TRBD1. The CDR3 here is CASSPDRGNQPQHF. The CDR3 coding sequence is TGCGCCAGCAGTCCTGACAGGGGGAATCAGCCCCAGCATTTT. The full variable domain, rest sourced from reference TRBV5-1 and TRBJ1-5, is KAGVTQTPRYLIKTRGQQVTLSCSPISGHRSVSWYQQTPGQGLQFLFEYFSETQRNKGNFPGRFSGRQFSNSRSEMNVSTLELGDSALYLCASSPDRGNQPQHFGDGTRLSIL.